This TCR beta chain was obtained from a study of OX40 agonist ivuxolimab in advanced cancers. Study-wide points: CD8+ T cells averaged more expanded clones than CD4+. Expanded peripheral T cell antigen specificity was not determined.

Profiled with immunoSEQ multiplex PCR; TCRdb holds only in-frame clones, not every one. The data show more than 50,000 clones, with just under 80% seen just once and 2% to 3% held by the top ten. Worth noting for this clone: What it binds is unknown.

Per the germline V gene, CDR1 is SGHRS and CDR2 is YFSETQ. The CDR3 covers 15 residues. The ends lost 1 base at V and 6 bases at J; junction bases unmatched: 5. This chain joins TRBV5-1 and TRBJ2-5; 11 bases line up with TRBD2. The sequence came from an adult with an advanced solid tumor such as melanoma, head and neck, liver or kidney cancer. The specimen was CD4+ or CD8+ T cells sorted from blood, collected in a trial of the OX40 agonist ivuxolimab. The CDR3 DNA follows: TGCGCCAGCAGCTTGACTAGCGGGGGCCGAAAGACCCAGTACTTC. Protein product: CASSLTSGGRKTQYF.